The entry below gives a single TCR beta chain sequence along with its context. The data were taken from a study of blood T cell repertoires in COVID-19. At the level of the study: The study drew acute and convalescent COVID-19 samples from the United States, Italy and Spain. T cells, B-cell-depleted T cells, or PBMCs provided the cDNA or gDNA that served as material.

This CDR3 has 18 residues. Germline V gives CDR1 SGHNT, CDR2 YENEEA. V was cut by 0 bases and J by 4 bases, with 19 bases left in between. Sequenced by immunoSEQ multiplex PCR; TCRdb stores in-frame clones only, minus some. The sample lists 200,000 to 250,000 clones, approximately 88% occurring once. The origin of this receptor is a man in his late teens or twenties with acute COVID-19. The rearrangement uses TRBV11-3 and TRBJ2-1, with a tentative D call TRBD2 (8 bases). Sequenced input: PBMCs or T cells enriched from blood (not recorded which). Written as DNA, the CDR3 is TGTGCCAGCAGCTTAGATCGGGAGGGGGCCCCGACTTACAATGAGCAGTTCTTC. It is translated as CASSLDREGAPTYNEQFF.